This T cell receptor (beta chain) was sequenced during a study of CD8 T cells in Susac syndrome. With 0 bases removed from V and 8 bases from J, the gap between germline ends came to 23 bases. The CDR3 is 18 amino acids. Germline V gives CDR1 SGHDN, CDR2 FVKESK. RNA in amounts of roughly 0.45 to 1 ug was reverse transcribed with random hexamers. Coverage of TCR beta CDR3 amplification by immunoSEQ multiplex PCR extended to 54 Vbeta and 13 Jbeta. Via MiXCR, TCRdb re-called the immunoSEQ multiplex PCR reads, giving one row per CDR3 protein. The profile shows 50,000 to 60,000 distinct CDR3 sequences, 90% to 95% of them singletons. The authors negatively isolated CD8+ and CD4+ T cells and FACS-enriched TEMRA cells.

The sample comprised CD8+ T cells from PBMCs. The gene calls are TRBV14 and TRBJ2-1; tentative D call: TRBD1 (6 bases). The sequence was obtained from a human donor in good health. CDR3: CASSQDYRDNRLLDEQFF. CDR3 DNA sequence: TGTGCCAGCAGCCAAGACTATAGGGACAACCGCTTGTTGGATGAGCAGTTCTTC.